This TCR beta chain was retrieved from a study of T cells in Graves' hyperthyroidism and ophthalmopathy (dated by TCRdb to about 2019). In terms of the full investigation: To identify TCR V-J signatures that set the groups apart, the researchers used a discovery cohort of 100 or so patients, made up of 43 with Graves' ophthalmopathy and about 59 with stable Graves' hyperthyroidism. Prospective prediction of ophthalmopathy was tested in an independent validation cohort consisting of 18 hyperthyroidism patients and more than 15 patients who later progressed to ophthalmopathy. TCR Vbeta CDR3 sequencing of 120 to 150 peripheral blood samples (43 ophthalmopathy, roughly 74 hyperthyroidism and some 17 progressor patients) is reported in the paper. In addition, the study compared T-cell repertoires in thyroid tissue and in blood from a handful of Graves' hyperthyroidism patients. For training and testing, the roughly 97 patients in the discovery cohort were randomly divided in a 7:3 ratio. Following sampling, methimazole starting at 30 mg daily was given to hyperthyroidism patients, and high-dose intravenous methylprednisolone was given to ophthalmopathy patients. Broader findings and caveats from the paper: During validation, the model predicted progression to ophthalmopathy a median of about 6.3 months ahead of onset, with roughly 65% sensitivity and 72% to 80% specificity. Ophthalmopathy was separated from stable hyperthyroidism by a 13 V-J signature model, with approximately 85% sensitivity and about 81% specificity obtained in cross-validation and 80%/75% obtained in testing. Sample size was not statistically predetermined, and investigators were not blinded to group allocation. Most expanded thyroid clonotypes (frequency above 0.001) were also found in blood, which suggests that blood repertoires may mirror thyroid immune responses.

Stable Graves' hyperthyroidism was defined as the absence of progression to ophthalmopathy over 18 months of follow-up. Hyperthyroidism patients were newly diagnosed, with disease duration under 2 months, and aged 18 to 65 years. The study excluded patients with uncontrolled infections, other autoimmune diseases, pregnancy or lactation. Clinical symptoms, serum thyroxine and TRAb, thyroid ultrasound, and orbital computed tomography formed the basis for the diagnoses. Total RNA was extracted with Trizol reagent, and quality was checked on an Agilent 2100 Bioanalyzer. Deletion took 6 bases off V and 0 bases off J, with a span of 15 bases between the germline ends. The CDR3 starts with the cysteine, ends with the phenylalanine, and has 15 residues. The entry retains the CDR3 DNA only, 45 bases that are in frame from base 1. Per the germline V gene, MGHDK is the CDR1 and SYGVNS is the CDR2. Regarding this clonotype: Its cognate antigen has yet to be identified. Base qualities were left out, and no much larger clone turns up one base away.

Amplification of TCR beta CDR3 regions was carried out from RNA transcripts. A first-round RT-PCR of the TCR CDR3 used the HTBI primer set with the Qiagen OneStep RT-PCR kit. A second multiplex PCR round built the libraries, followed by size selection and purification. Paired-end sequencing of the libraries was performed with 100 bp reads on an Illumina HiSeq2000. As for the original processing: SOAPnuke was used to process the raw data, removing reads that contained adapters or uncalled bases, had a mean Phred below 15, or lacked an exact match to the constant primer or identifier. High-quality paired reads were merged with COPE v1.2.5, and unique nucleotide sequences were defined as clonotypes. MiTCR v1.1 was used to align clonotypes to the IMGT TRBV, TRBD and TRBJ reference segments. The analysis was restricted to V-J combinations with a frequency above 0.0001, which together covered around 99% of the repertoires. The TCS score was defined as F50 (clonal expansion) divided by E x V (chaos), with BLOSUM62-based TCRdist calculated between CDR3 peptides within each V-J. Welch's t-statistics and random forest reduced 500 to 550 V-J features to 13, which were used in a naive Bayes classifier (R e1071). The public reads were reanalyzed by TCRdb: fastp trimming at Q25, MiXCR alignment, in-frame beta chains only. Rows matching on CDR3 protein sequence are summarized as one entry with the most common DNA and genes. The V and J calls reflect TCRdb's pipeline rather than the authors' work. This sample is represented by 600,000 or so distinct CDR3 sequences; more than 45% of them were singletons. The top ten constitute 8.2% of the sample.

This receptor was identified in a woman aged 18-29 years with Graves' hyperthyroidism. Donor details come from another sample of the same person, matched by shared clones. The sequence is built from TRBV25-1 and TRBJ2-7; the D gene cannot be resolved reliably. Sequencing was carried out using peripheral blood or thyroid tissue (not recorded which). For the CDR3, the sequence is CASSVGFGDSYEQYF. The DNA reads TGTGCCAGCAGCGTTGGGTTCGGCGACTCCTACGAGCAGTACTTC.